This note documents a single T cell receptor beta chain sequence. The CDR3 is 18 residues long. With 4 bases clipped from V and 4 bases from J, the junction kept 14 bases outside the gene matches. The germline V gene encodes CDR1 LGHNA and CDR2 YSLEER. In the study's own analysis: For nucleated cells, counts were estimated from reference gene primer amplification. The data were produced by immunoSEQ multiplex PCR, yet TCRdb's version contains in-frame clones alone and is incomplete. The D gene and trimming were derived from the DNA, and the V and J assignments and clone size from that table. The sample has roughly 120,000 clones, over 70% seen once. The data are from a study of blood T cell repertoires in COVID-19. About the study: The United States, Italy and Spain supplied acute and convalescent COVID-19 samples. Sources were T cells, B-cell-depleted T cells, or PBMCs; the material itself was cDNA or gDNA.

The chain is built from TRBV4-3 and TRBJ2-2; 8 nucleotides agree with TRBD1. The specimen was peripheral blood. The source of this sequence is a man aged 70-80 years with acute or convalescent COVID-19. Here the CDR3 DNA reads TGCGCCAGCAGCCCACGGACAGGGCCCCCATTCCCCACCGGGGAGCTGTTTTTT. Translation gives CASSPRTGPPFPTGELFF.